The entry below describes one T cell receptor (beta chain). Deletions cut 8 bases from V and 2 bases from J, with 16 bases between. The CDR3 contains 15 residues. The germline gives CDR1 MNHEY, CDR2 SVGAGI. Method: immunoSEQ multiplex PCR; TCRdb's copy keeps in-frame clones and lacks some. The sample has approximately 260,000 clones, roughly 87% seen once. The source of the sample is a study of blood T cell repertoires in COVID-19. Study information: Sources were T cells, B-cell-depleted T cells, or PBMCs; the material itself was cDNA or gDNA.

The sequenced sample was peripheral blood. The rearrangement links TRBV6-5 to TRBJ1-5; weak D call: TRBD1 (6 bases). This receptor was identified in a man between 60 and 75 years old who had recovered from COVID-19. For the CDR3, the DNA is TGTGCCAGCGCCCAGAACAGGGATGGCAATCAGCCCCAGCATTTT. This encodes CASAQNRDGNQPQHF.